The 2 T cell receptor beta chains presented below share a single source sample, sequenced in a study of Ad26.COV2.S vaccination and SARS-CoV-2 variants. Data came from immunoSEQ multiplex PCR; TCRdb stores just in-frame clones and leaves some out. The sample carries just over 350,000 clones, 92% recorded once. The sample was peripheral blood, taken after recovery from COVID-19. Every receptor here comes from a human donor who had recovered from COVID-19.

V usage is TRBV2 and J usage is TRBJ2-4, with a weak D call TRBD2 (5 bases). Germline values: CDR1 SNHLY, CDR2 FYNNEI. The CDR3 has 15 amino acids. The ends were cut back, 3 bases at V and 3 bases at J, with 12 bases in the middle. As DNA, the CDR3 is TGTGCCAGCAGTGATGAGGGTTCAGGCAAAAACATTCAGTACTTC. Its translation is CASSDEGSGKNIQYF.

The chain combines TRBV18 with TRBJ1-5, with D perhaps TRBD1 (6 bases). This CDR3 contains 13 residues. Trimming cost V 9 bases and J 0 bases, with 9 bases left between them. Germline V gene sequence: CDR1 KGHSH, CDR2 LQKENI. CDR3 in amino acids: CASTGNSNQPQHF. As DNA, the CDR3 is TGTGCCAGTACAGGGAATAGCAATCAGCCCCAGCATTTT. Full variable domain (outside the CDR3, taken from reference TRBV18 and TRBJ1-5): NAGVMQNPRHLVRRRGQEARLRCSPMKGHSHVYWYRQLPEEGLKFMVYLQKENIIDESGMPKERFSAEFPKEGPSILRIQQVVRGDSAAYFCASTGNSNQPQHFGDGTRLSIL.